This record concerns one TCR beta chain sequence. The sample comes from a study of blood T cell repertoires in COVID-19. Study details: The analysed material was cDNA or gDNA that came from T cells, B-cell-depleted T cells, or PBMCs.

In the source study's methods: Amplification from reference gene primers served as the basis for estimated nucleated cell counts. Sequenced by immunoSEQ multiplex PCR; TCRdb stores in-frame clones only, minus some. V and J calls and clone size follow that table, whereas D and trimming were derived from the DNA. The sample consists of about 350,000 clones, 85% to 90% of them appearing once. Germline V gene sequence: CDR1 SGDLS, CDR2 YYNGEE. Trimming left V 0 bases short and J 0 bases short, with 6 bases between. The CDR3 is made up of 14 amino acids. Sequenced sample: peripheral blood. The chain combines TRBV9 with TRBJ1-1; no clear D. The sequence came from a woman aged 65 to 85 with COVID-19, enrolled during active disease. The CDR3 nucleotides read TGTGCCAGCAGCGTAGGAAGCCTGAACACTGAAGCTTTCTTT. Translating gives CASSVGSLNTEAFF.